The T cell receptor (beta chain) under discussion was sequenced for a study of blood T cell repertoires in COVID-19. Enrollment of patients from Seattle took place during active infection, with longitudinal follow-up. From germline, CDR1 is LNHDA and CDR2 SQIVND (reference sequence). Trimming at V came to 7 bases and at J to 6 bases, leaving 9 bases not matched to a gene. The CDR3 is 14 amino acids. Sequencing was performed with immunoSEQ multiplex PCR; in TCRdb, only in-frame clones are kept and a portion is missing. The repertoire holds 410,000 or so clones, with approximately 89% as singletons. The rearrangement uses TRBV19 and TRBJ1-2; 9 positions agree with TRBD1. Source material: peripheral blood. The TCR comes from a woman aged 40 to 50 with COVID-19, enrolled during active disease. For the CDR3, the DNA is TGTGCCAGTAAACTAAATACAGGGGGCGATGGCTACACCTTC. This sequence encodes CASKLNTGGDGYTF.